Listed below are T cell receptor beta chains from one sample, sequenced in a study of CD8 T cells in ankylosing spondylitis. MiXCR, run by TCRdb on the 5' RACE reads, gives a single entry per CDR3 protein. The table lists around 300,000 distinct CDR3 sequences, approximately 14% of them singletons, with about 1% in the top ten. Input material: blood, either unsorted or a sorted T cell fraction (not recorded which). All receptors derive from a male donor with ankylosing spondylitis or in good health (not recorded which). Each CDR3 is given with its conserved first and last residue. D genes are given only for firm matches. Not every row has a clone size; where given, it reads once, few, many or a size class.

>TRBJ2-7|TRBV11-2|TRBD2|-
TGTGCCAGCAGCTTAGATTCATTGGCGGGGGGCTACGAGCAGTACTTC
CASSLDSLAGGYEQYF
>TRBJ2-5|TRBV6-5|-|few
TGTGCCAGCAGTTACACTAGTAGATTGGAGACCCAGTACTTC
CASSYTSRLETQYF
>TRBJ2-2|TRBV11-2|-|few
TGTGCCAGCAGCTTGGTATCTTGGAACACCGGGGAGCTGTTTTTT
CASSLVSWNTGELFF
>TRBJ2-7|TRBV5-1|-|many
TGCGCCAGCAGCGGCCCCGTAGGAGAGCAGTACTTC
CASSGPVGEQYF
>TRBJ2-3|TRBV12-3/TRBV12-4|-|-
TGTACCATCAGTTTAGCGTTCAGGGGGGGTGACACAGATACGCAGTATTTT
CTISLAFRGGDTDTQYF
>TRBJ2-7|TRBV12-3/TRBV12-4|TRBD1|many
TGTGCCAGCAGTCCCCGTACAGGGGACTACGAGCAGTACTTC
CASSPRTGDYEQYF
>TRBJ2-7|TRBV6-5|-|-
TGTGCCAGCAGTTATAGAGGAGGGTCTACCTACGAGCAGTACTTC
CASSYRGGSTYEQYF
>TRBJ2-1|TRBV10-3|-|few
TGTGCCACGAGCCGGGAGTCGAGGAGGGATGAGCAGTTCTTC
CATSRESRRDEQFF
>TRBJ2-3|TRBV2|TRBD2|-
TGTGCCAGCAGGACCCTAGCGGGGAGGGGAGATACGCAGTATTTT
CASRTLAGRGDTQYF
>TRBJ2-1|TRBV6-1|TRBD2|-
TGTGCCAGCACCCTCACGGGGGGCGGGAGGGACTACAATGAGCAGTTCTTC
CASTLTGGGRDYNEQFF
>TRBJ2-7|TRBV24-1|-|-
TGTGCCACCAGTGATGGACAATCCTACGAGCAGTACTTC
CATSDGQSYEQYF
>TRBJ2-7|TRBV5-1|TRBD1|few
TGCGCCAGCAGCCCCGACAGGGCCGAGCAGTACTTC
CASSPDRAEQYF
>TRBJ2-7|TRBV5-1|-|few
TGCGCCAGCAGCTTTGGTTCGGCTAGCTCCTACGAGCAGTACTTC
CASSFGSASSYEQYF
>TRBJ1-2|TRBV6-1|-|few
TGTGCCAGCAGTCGAGAGCGTTCTAACTATGGCTACACCTTC
CASSRERSNYGYTF
>TRBJ2-2|TRBV10-3|TRBD1|once
TGTGCCACCGGAGACAGGGACACCGGGGAGCTGTTTTTT
CATGDRDTGELFF
>TRBJ2-7|TRBV6-2/TRBV6-3|-|few
TGTGCCAGCAGTAAGGCCTACGAGCAGTACTTC
CASSKAYEQYF
>TRBJ1-2|TRBV3-1|TRBD1|few
TGTGCCAGCAGCCAACCTTACAGGGGTGGCGGCTACACCTTC
CASSQPYRGGGYTF
>TRBJ1-5|TRBV11-2|-|-
TGTGCCAGCAGCCCCCTAGGCAGCAATCAGCCCCAGCATTTT
CASSPLGSNQPQHF
>TRBJ1-3|TRBV29-1|TRBD1|few
TGCAGCGTCCGGGACAGGGTTGCGTCTGGAAACACCATATATTTT
CSVRDRVASGNTIYF
>TRBJ2-3|TRBV4-1|-|-
TGCGCCAGCAGCCAATTCCTGAGCACAGATACGCAGTATTTT
CASSQFLSTDTQYF
>TRBJ2-5|TRBV20-1|-|-
TGCAGTGCTAACACAGGGGGAGGGGAGACCCAGTACTTC
CSANTGGGETQYF
>TRBJ2-1|TRBV7-8|-|-
TGTGCCAGCAGCCCAGGGGCTTACGGGAAACCCTACAATGAGCAGTTCTTC
CASSPGAYGKPYNEQFF
>TRBJ1-1|TRBV5-1|-|many
TGCGCCAGCAGCTTGGGTGGTGGCAGGGGTAACACTGAAGCTTTCTTT
CASSLGGGRGNTEAFF
>TRBJ2-3|TRBV7-9|-|-
TGTGCCAGCAGCTTAAGTGCAGGGATGGCAGATACGCAGTATTTT
CASSLSAGMADTQYF
>TRBJ1-1|TRBV3-1|-|few
TGTGCCAGCAGCCAGCGCGACAGGACAACTGAAGCTTTCTTT
CASSQRDRTTEAFF
>TRBJ2-5|TRBV20-1|-|-
TGCAGTGCTTCGGAGGGAAAAGAGACCCAGTACTTC
CSASEGKETQYF
>TRBJ1-3|TRBV12-3/TRBV12-4|-|many
TGTGCCAGCAGTTTAGTCCAGGGCTTCTCTGGAAACACCATATATTTT
CASSLVQGFSGNTIYF